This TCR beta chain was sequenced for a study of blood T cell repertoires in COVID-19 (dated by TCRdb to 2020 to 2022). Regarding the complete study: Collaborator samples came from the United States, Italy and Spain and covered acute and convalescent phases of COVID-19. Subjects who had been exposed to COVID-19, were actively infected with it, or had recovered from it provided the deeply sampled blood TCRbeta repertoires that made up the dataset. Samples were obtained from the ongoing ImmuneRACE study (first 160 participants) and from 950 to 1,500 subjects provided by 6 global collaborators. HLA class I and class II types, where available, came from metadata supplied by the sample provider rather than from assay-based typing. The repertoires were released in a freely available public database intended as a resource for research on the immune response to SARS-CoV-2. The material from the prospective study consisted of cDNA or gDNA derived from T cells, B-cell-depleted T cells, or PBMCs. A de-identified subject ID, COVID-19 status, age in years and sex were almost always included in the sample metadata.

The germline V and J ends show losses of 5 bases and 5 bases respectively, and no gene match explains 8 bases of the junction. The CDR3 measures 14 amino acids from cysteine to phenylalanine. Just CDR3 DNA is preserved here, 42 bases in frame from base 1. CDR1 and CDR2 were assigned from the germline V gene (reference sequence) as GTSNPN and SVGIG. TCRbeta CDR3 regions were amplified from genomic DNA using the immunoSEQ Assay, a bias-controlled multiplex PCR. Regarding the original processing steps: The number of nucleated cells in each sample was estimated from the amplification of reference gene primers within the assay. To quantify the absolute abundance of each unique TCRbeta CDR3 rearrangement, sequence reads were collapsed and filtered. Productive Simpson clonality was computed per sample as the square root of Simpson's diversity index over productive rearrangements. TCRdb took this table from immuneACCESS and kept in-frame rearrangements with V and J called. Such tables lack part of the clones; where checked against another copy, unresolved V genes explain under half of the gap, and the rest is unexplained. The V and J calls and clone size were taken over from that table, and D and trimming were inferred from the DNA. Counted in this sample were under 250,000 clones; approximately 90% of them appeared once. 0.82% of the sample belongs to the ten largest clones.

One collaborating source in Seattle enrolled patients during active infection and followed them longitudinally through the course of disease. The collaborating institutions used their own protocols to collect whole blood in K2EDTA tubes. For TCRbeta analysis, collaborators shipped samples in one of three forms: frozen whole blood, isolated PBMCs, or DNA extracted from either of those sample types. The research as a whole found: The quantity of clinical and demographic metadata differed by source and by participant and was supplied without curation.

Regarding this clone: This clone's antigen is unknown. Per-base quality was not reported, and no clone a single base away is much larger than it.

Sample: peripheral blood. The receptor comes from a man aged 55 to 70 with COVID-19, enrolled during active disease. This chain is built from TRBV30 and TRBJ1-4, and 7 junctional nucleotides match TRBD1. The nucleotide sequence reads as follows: TGTGCCTGGCGACAGACAGGGCCAAATGAAAAACTGTTTTTT. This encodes CAWRQTGPNEKLFF.